Listed below are T cell receptor beta chains from one sample, sequenced in a study of blood T cell repertoires in COVID-19. The table came from immunoSEQ multiplex PCR; TCRdb's copy has only in-frame clones and leaves some out. The sample lists roughly 200,000 clones, 88% occurring once. Sequencing input: peripheral blood. The source of these receptors is a man between 18 and 35 years old with active or convalescent COVID-19. CDR3s include the opening cysteine and the closing phenylalanine or tryptophan. D genes are given only for firm matches. Size is omitted from some rows. Given values are once, few, many or a class for expanded clones.

d_call	v_call	j_call	clone_size	cdr3_nt	cdr3_aa
-	TRBV4-1	TRBJ1-2	-	TGCGCCAGCAGCCCAATGGACAGAGGTTACTATGGCTACACCTTC	CASSPMDRGYYGYTF
-	TRBV28	TRBJ1-3	-	TGTGCCAGCAGCACTGACAGGTTCAGTAACACCATATATTTT	CASSTDRFSNTIYF
TRBD1	TRBV5-1	TRBJ2-1	-	TGCGCCAGCAACCCGACAGGGAGCTCCTACAATGAGCAGTTCTTC	CASNPTGSSYNEQFF
-	TRBV5-1	TRBJ2-2	-	TGCGCCAGCAGATCGGGACAAGAGAACACCGGGGAGCTGTTTTTT	CASRSGQENTGELFF
-	TRBV27	TRBJ1-5	-	TGTGCCGGGACTCAGGGAGGCGATGGGCCCCAGCATTTT	CAGTQGGDGPQHF
TRBD1	TRBV5-1	TRBJ1-2	-	TGCGCCAGCAGCTTGAACCCCCGGACAGGGGGACCTAACTATGGCTACACCTTC	CASSLNPRTGGPNYGYTF
-	TRBV10-3	TRBJ2-5	-	TGTGCCATCAGTGAGGGACTGCTCCAAGAGACCCAGTACTTC	CAISEGLLQETQYF
-	TRBV6-4	TRBJ2-1	-	TGTGCCAGCAGCGACAATAGGGGCGGCGAGCAGTTCTTC	CASSDNRGGEQFF
-	TRBV30	TRBJ1-6	-	TGTGCCTGGGGACGGTATAATTCACCCCTCCACTTT	CAWGRYNSPLHF
TRBD1	TRBV19	TRBJ1-5	-	TGTGCCAGTAGTATTTGGGGGGGACAGGGCAATCAGCCCCAGCATTTT	CASSIWGGQGNQPQHF
-	TRBV6-5	TRBJ1-2	-	TGTGCCAGCAGCCCGGTTGGGACAAGTTATGGCTACACCTTC	CASSPVGTSYGYTF
-	TRBV9	TRBJ2-1	once	TGTGCCAGCAGCGTAGTTGGGCTAAGCCCAAATGAGCAGTTCTTC	CASSVVGLSPNEQFF
TRBD1	TRBV5-1	TRBJ2-1	-	TGCGCCAGCAGCCCAAGACAGGGCGATGAGCAGTTCTTC	CASSPRQGDEQFF
TRBD2	TRBV7-2	TRBJ2-3	-	TGTGCCAGCAGCTCAACTAGGAGACTAGCGGTCACAGATACGCAGTATTTT	CASSSTRRLAVTDTQYF
-	TRBV6-2/TRBV6-3	TRBJ2-3	-	TGTGCCAGCAGTTACGAGTCTATAGGAGACGCTACGCAGTATTTT	CASSYESIGDATQYF
-	TRBV9	TRBJ2-7	-	TGTGCCAGCAGCCCGTCCACCGACAGCCATTTCTCCTACGAGCAGTACTTC	CASSPSTDSHFSYEQYF
-	TRBV6-6	TRBJ1-2	-	TGTGCCAGCACCAAGACAGAAGATAACTATGGCTACACCTTC	CASTKTEDNYGYTF
-	TRBV6-6	TRBJ1-5	-	TGTGCCAGCAGTTGGGGGGGGCAGCTTATAAATCAGCCCCAGCATTTT	CASSWGGQLINQPQHF
-	TRBV7-9	TRBJ1-1	-	TGTGCCAGCAGCTTAAATCCGAAGGGACACGGCGATGAAGCTTTCTTT	CASSLNPKGHGDEAFF
-	TRBV9	TRBJ1-1	-	TGTGCCAGCAGCGTAGATCATAACACTGAAGCTTTCTTT	CASSVDHNTEAFF
-	TRBV4-2	TRBJ1-1	-	TGTGCCAGCAGCCCGGTGGGGGGAACTGAAGCTTTCTTT	CASSPVGGTEAFF
TRBD2	TRBV7-9	TRBJ2-1	-	TGTGCCAGCAGCGATTGGATTGGACTAGCGGGAGTCCCTAACAATGAGCAGTTCTTC	CASSDWIGLAGVPNNEQFF
-	TRBV7-8	TRBJ2-5	once	TGTGCCAGCAGGAGTGCCGAGGCGGAGACCCAGTACTTC	CASRSAEAETQYF
-	TRBV5-6	TRBJ2-2	-	TGTGCCAGCAGCCGGAGGGCTGGCACCGGGGAGCTGTTTTTT	CASSRRAGTGELFF
TRBD1	TRBV7-9	TRBJ1-1	-	TGTGCCAGCAGCTCCGGGACAGACATGAACACTGAAGCTTTCTTT	CASSSGTDMNTEAFF
-	TRBV11-2	TRBJ1-4	-	TGTGCCAGCAGCCCCCCTGGGGGGGCTAATGAAAAACTGTTTTTT	CASSPPGGANEKLFF